Here is one T cell receptor beta chain with its context. What it binds is unknown. The junction and the germline gene differ at one end; a read error may be behind it. From the 5' RACE reads, TCRdb called clonotypes with MiXCR, one entry per CDR3 protein. In the table there are around 280,000 distinct CDR3 sequences, over 15% of which are singletons. This sample stems from a study of CD8 T cells in ankylosing spondylitis. The study's findings and limits: Typical of ankylosing spondylitis blood, it appeared, was a TCR beta motif of roughly eight highly homologous variants. The clones that were linked to disease were reported to be significantly enriched in matched synovial fluid samples from ankylosing spondylitis patients. Relatively scarce in peripheral blood, disease-linked clones were CD8+.

This CDR3 is built from 14 residues. Germline CDR1 reads MNHNS; CDR2 reads SASEGT. The source material was blood, either unsorted or a sorted T cell fraction (not recorded which). This receptor was identified in a male donor with ankylosing spondylitis or in good health (not recorded which). The rearrangement joins TRBV6-1 to TRBJ2-5; D possibly matches TRBD1 or TRBD2 (5 bases each). CDR3 bases: TGTGCCAGCAGAGAAGGGACGTACCAAGAGACCCAGTACTTC. Amino acid sequence: CASREGTYQETQYF.